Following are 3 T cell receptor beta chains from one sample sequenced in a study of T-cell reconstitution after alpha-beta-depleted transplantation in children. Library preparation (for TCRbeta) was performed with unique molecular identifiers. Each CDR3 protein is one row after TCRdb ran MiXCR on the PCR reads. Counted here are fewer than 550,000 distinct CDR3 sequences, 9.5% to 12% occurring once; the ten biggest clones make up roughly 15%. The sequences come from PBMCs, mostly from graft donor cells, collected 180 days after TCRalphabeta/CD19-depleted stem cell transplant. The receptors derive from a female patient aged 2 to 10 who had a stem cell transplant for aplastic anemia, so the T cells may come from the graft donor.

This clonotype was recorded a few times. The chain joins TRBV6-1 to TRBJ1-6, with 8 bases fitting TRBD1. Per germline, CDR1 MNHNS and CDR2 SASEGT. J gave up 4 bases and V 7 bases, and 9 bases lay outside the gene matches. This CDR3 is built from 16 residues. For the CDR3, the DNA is TGTGCCAGCAACGACAGGGGACAGCCGTATAATTCACCCCTCCACTTT. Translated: CASNDRGQPYNSPLHF.

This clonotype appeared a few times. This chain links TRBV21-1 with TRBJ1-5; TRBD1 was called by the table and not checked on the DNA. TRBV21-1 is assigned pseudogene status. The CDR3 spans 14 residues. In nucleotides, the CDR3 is TGTGCCAGCAGCATGGCGGGGGCTAGGCAGCCCCAGCATTTT. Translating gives CASSMAGARQPQHF.

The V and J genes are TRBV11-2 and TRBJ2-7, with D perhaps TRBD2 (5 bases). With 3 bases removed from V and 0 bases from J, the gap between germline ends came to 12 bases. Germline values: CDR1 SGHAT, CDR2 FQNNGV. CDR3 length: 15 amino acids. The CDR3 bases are TGTGCCAGCAGCTTGGACTCCTGGGGCTCCTACGAGCAGTACTTC. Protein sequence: CASSLDSWGSYEQYF.